The 15 T cell receptor beta chains given below trace back to one sample, sequenced in a study of vaccination and CD4 T cells after COVID-19. MiXCR, run by TCRdb on the PCR reads, gives a single entry per CDR3 protein. The profile shows more than 20,000 distinct CDR3 sequences, 45% to 60% of them singletons. Sequences were derived from CD4+ T cells from blood, sampled before SARS-CoV-2 vaccination. These receptors were taken from a human donor who had recovered from COVID-19.

V usage is TRBV6-1 and J usage is TRBJ2-1, with 10 bases fitting TRBD2. The germline V gene has CDR1 MNHNS and CDR2 SASEGT. The CDR3 extends over 14 amino acids. The V segment lost 7 bases and the J segment 6 bases; nucleotides outside the gene matches: 6. The CDR3 DNA reads TGTGCCAGCATAGGACTAGCGGCTGTCAATGAGCAGTTCTTC. This sequence encodes CASIGLAAVNEQFF.

This clonotype was seen only once. The genes are TRBV12-3 or TRBV12-4 and TRBJ1-2; D might be TRBD1 (6 bases). Trimming took 5 bases from V and 7 from J, leaving 14 bases between them. CDR3 size: 13 residues. The CDR3 bases are TGTGCCAGCAGTACAGGGTCGTCGACTGGCTACACCTTC. It yields the protein CASSTGSSTGYTF.

The chain links TRBV7-8 to TRBJ2-3, with 12 bases lining up with TRBD2. This CDR3 comprises 15 residues. Germline-derived CDR1 and CDR2 are SGHVS and FQNEAQ. The V gene end was trimmed by 4 bases and the J gene end by 6 bases; junction bases not matched to a gene: 5. CDR3 coding DNA: TGTGCCAGCAGCTCCTCTAGCGGGAGGGCGGATACGCAGTATTTT. Translating it yields CASSSSSGRADTQYF.

The V gene is TRBV7-3, the J gene TRBJ2-7; 7 bases line up with TRBD1. V dropped 5 bases and J dropped 3; count of bases not matched to a gene: 7. The CDR3 extends over 14 amino acids. Germline lookup yields CDR1 SGHTA and CDR2 FQGTGA. CDR3 in amino acids: CASSPGTENYEQYF. CDR3 nucleotide sequence: TGTGCCAGCAGCCCCGGGACAGAAAACTACGAGCAGTACTTC. The whole variable domain, remainder taken from reference TRBV7-3 and TRBJ2-7, is GAGVSQTPSNKVTEKGKYVELRCDPISGHTALYWYRQSLGQGPEFLIYFQGTGAADDSGLPNDRFFAVRPEGSVSTLKIQRTERGDSAVYLCASSPGTENYEQYFGPGTRLTVT.

This chain connects TRBV20-1 to TRBJ2-7; 8 bases align to TRBD2. The CDR3 runs 11 residues. Germline trimming cut 6 bases from V and 2 bases from J; bases unmatched to any gene: 0. Germline V gives CDR1 DFQATT, CDR2 SNEGSKA (reference sequence). The CDR3 region has the DNA TGCAGTGCAGCGGGAGCCTACGAGCAGTACTTC. The encoded protein is CSAAGAYEQYF.

This clonotype was found once. The rearrangement links TRBV28 to TRBJ2-5; perhaps TRBD1 as D (6 bases). CDR3 length: 14 residues. Trimming took off 6 bases at V and 4 bases at J, with 15 bases between the two ends. The germline gives CDR1 MDHEN, CDR2 SYDVKM. The CDR3 DNA follows: TGTGCCAGCAGAGGACAGAACCCACCAGAGACCCAGTACTTC. The encoded protein is CASRGQNPPETQYF.

The chain couples TRBV15 to TRBJ2-3; TRBD2 matches at 15 bases. Germline CDR1 and CDR2: LNHNV and YYDKDF (reference sequence). The CDR3 covers 16 residues. J lost 3 bases, V lost 3 bases, and 1 base had no gene match. The CDR3 region has the DNA TGTGCCACCAGCAGCGGGACTAGCGGGAGGACAGATACGCAGTATTTT. Translated: CATSSGTSGRTDTQYF.

The V gene is TRBV28, the J gene TRBJ2-3; D unclear. This CDR3 is 15 amino acids long. V was shortened by 1 base and J by 0 bases, with 8 bases between the two germline ends. Germline CDR1 MDHEN, CDR2 SYDVKM. As DNA, the CDR3 is TGTGCCAGCAGTTTATCTGTTTCAAGCACAGATACGCAGTATTTT. Protein: CASSLSVSSTDTQYF.

The chain carries TRBV20-1 and TRBJ2-3; 13 nucleotides agree with TRBD2. The germline V gene has CDR1 DFQATT and CDR2 SNEGSKA (reference sequence). The CDR3 length is 14 residues. The V and J ends lost 6 bases and 2 bases, in that order; junction bases with no gene match: 2. The DNA of the CDR3 is TGCAGTGCCGGACTAGCGGGAGTCACAGATACGCAGTATTTT. This gives the protein CSAGLAGVTDTQYF.

The chain links TRBV12-3 or TRBV12-4 to TRBJ2-7, with D maybe TRBD2 (6 bases). CDR3 length equals 14 residues. Trimming removed 9 bases at V and 0 bases at J, with 15 bases between. In DNA, the CDR3 is TGTGCCAGTAGGCCCGGACTAAACTCCTACGAGCAGTACTTC. Translating gives CASRPGLNSYEQYF.

V and J are TRBV6-5 and TRBJ1-1, with TRBD1 matching over 8 bases. Germline trimming cut 6 bases from V and 1 base from J; bases unmatched to any gene: 7. CDR1 and CDR2 from the germline V gene are MNHEY and SVGAGI. The CDR3 consists of 15 residues. The CDR3 DNA reads TGTGCCAGCAGCTACGCCGGGACAGGGAACACTGAAGCTTTCTTT. It yields the protein CASSYAGTGNTEAFF.

This clonotype was counted a few times. The gene calls are TRBV20-1 and TRBJ2-2; 10 bases are shared with TRBD1. The V and J ends lost 6 bases and 6 bases, in that order; junction bases with no gene match: 4. Germline V gene lookup returns CDR1 DFQATT and CDR2 SNEGSKA (reference sequence). CDR3 length equals 13 residues. CDR3 amino acids: CSASGTGAGELFF. CDR3 DNA sequence: TGCAGTGCCTCCGGGACAGGGGCCGGGGAGCTGTTTTTT.

The chain links TRBV6-5 to TRBJ2-7, with TRBD1 matching 7 bases. Per the germline V gene, CDR1 is MNHEY and CDR2 is SVGAGI. Losses at the gene ends were 4 bases for V and 9 bases for J; bases not matched to a gene: 9. The CDR3 is 13 amino acids. CDR3 sequence reads: CASSSDRFFWQYF. CDR3 in DNA: TGTGCCAGCAGTTCGGACAGGTTCTTTTGGCAGTACTTC.

The rearrangement links TRBV14 to TRBJ2-3; no clear D gene. Germline V gene data show CDR1 as SGHDN and CDR2 as FVKESK. Deletions cut 5 bases from V and 4 bases from J, with 7 bases between. This CDR3 comprises 12 residues. CDR3 in amino acids: CASSSEADTQYF. The CDR3 DNA is TGTGCCAGCAGCTCCGAAGCAGATACGCAGTATTTT.

This chain connects TRBV10-3 to TRBJ1-2; D may be TRBD1 (6 bases). Germline V lookup: CDR1 ENHRY, CDR2 SYGVKD. There are 14 residues in the CDR3. Trimming cost V 3 bases and J 0 bases, with 8 bases left between them. The CDR3: CAISDRTANYGYTF. CDR3 nucleotide sequence: TGTGCCATCAGTGATCGGACAGCTAACTATGGCTACACCTTC.